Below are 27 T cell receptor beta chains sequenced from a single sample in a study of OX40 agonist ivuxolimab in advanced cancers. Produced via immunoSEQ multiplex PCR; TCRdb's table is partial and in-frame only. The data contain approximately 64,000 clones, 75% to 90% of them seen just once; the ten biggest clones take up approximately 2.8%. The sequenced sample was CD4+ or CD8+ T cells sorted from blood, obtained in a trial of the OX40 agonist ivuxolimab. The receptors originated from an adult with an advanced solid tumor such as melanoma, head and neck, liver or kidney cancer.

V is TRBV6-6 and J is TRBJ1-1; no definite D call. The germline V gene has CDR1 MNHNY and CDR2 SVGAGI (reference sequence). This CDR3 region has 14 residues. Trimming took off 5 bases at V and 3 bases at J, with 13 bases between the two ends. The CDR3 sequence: CASSNNGWDTEAFF. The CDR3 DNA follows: TGTGCCAGCAGTAATAACGGGTGGGACACTGAAGCTTTCTTT.

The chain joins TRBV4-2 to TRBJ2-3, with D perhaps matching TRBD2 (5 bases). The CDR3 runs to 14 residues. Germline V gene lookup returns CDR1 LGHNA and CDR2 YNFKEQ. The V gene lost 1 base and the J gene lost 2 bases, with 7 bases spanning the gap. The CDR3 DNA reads TGTGCCAGCAGCCAAGCCGGGGTCACAGATACGCAGTATTTT. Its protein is CASSQAGVTDTQYF.

CDR3 region: CATSSKRGQGWSNQPQHF. DNA for the CDR3: TGTGCCACCAGCAGTAAAAGAGGGCAGGGCTGGAGCAATCAGCCCCAGCATTTT. This chain joins TRBV15 and TRBJ1-5; tentative D call: TRBD1 (5 bases). V was trimmed by 3 bases and J by 1 base, leaving 19 bases between them. Germline CDR1 and CDR2: LNHNV and YYDKDF (reference sequence). The CDR3 length is 18 residues.

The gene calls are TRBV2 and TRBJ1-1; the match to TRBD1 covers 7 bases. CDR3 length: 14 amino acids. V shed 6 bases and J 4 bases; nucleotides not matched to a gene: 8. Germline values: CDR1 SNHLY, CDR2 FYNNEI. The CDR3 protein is CASRRGTEGTEAFF. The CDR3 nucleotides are TGTGCCAGCAGACGAGGGACAGAAGGCACTGAAGCTTTCTTT. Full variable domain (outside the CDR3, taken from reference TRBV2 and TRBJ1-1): EPEVTQTPSHQVTQMGQEVILRCVPISNHLYFYWYRQILGQKVEFLVSFYNNEISEKSEIFDDQFSVERPDGSNFTLKIRSTKLEDSAMYFCASRRGTEGTEAFFGQGTRLTVV.

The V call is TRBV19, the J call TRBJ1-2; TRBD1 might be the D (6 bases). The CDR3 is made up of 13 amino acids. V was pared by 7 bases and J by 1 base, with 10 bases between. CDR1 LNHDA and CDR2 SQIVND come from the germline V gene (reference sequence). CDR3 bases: TGTGCCAGTATAGGACAGAATAACTATGGCTACACCTTC. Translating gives CASIGQNNYGYTF.

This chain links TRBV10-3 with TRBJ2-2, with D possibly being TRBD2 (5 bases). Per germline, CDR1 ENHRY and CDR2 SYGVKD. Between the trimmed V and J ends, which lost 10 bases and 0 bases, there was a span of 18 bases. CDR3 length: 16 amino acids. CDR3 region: CATKERSGSNTGELFF. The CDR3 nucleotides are TGTGCCACCAAAGAACGGTCGGGATCGAACACCGGGGAGCTGTTTTTT.

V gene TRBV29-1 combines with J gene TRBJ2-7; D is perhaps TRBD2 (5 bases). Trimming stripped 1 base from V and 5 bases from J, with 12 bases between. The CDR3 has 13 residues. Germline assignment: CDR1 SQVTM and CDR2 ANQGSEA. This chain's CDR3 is CSVEVSGVHEQYF. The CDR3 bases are TGCAGCGTTGAAGTATCCGGGGTTCACGAGCAGTACTTC.

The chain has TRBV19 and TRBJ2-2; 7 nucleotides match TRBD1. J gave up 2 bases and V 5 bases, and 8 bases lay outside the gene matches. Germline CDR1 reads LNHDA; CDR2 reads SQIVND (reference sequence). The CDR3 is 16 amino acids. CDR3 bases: TGTGCCAGTAGTTCCCGACAGGGCCAAAACACCGGGGAGCTGTTTTTT. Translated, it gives CASSSRQGQNTGELFF.

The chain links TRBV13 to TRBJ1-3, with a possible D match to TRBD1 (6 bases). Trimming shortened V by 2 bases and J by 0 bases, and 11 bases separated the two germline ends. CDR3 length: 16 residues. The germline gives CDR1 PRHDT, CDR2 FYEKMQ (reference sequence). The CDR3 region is CASSLRRTASGNTIYF. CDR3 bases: TGTGCCAGCAGCTTAAGGAGGACAGCCTCTGGAAACACCATATATTTT.

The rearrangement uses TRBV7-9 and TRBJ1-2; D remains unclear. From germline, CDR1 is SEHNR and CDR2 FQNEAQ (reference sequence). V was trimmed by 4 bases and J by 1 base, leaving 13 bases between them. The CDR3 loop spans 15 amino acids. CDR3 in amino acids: CASSSLDAYNYGYTF. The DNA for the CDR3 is TGTGCCAGCAGCTCCCTAGACGCGTATAACTATGGCTACACCTTC.

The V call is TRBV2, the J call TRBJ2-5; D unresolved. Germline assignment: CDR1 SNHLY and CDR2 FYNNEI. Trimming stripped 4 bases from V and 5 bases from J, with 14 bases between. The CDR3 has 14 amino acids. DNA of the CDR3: TGTGCCAGCAGTGGTTATGTAACCAAGGAGACCCAGTACTTC. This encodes CASSGYVTKETQYF.

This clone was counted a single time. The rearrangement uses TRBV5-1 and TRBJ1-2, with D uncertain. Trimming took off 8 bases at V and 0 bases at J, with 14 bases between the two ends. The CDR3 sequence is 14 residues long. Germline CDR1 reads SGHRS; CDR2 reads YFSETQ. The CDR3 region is CASQPTGSNYGYTF. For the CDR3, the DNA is TGCGCCAGTCAGCCGACGGGATCTAACTATGGCTACACCTTC.

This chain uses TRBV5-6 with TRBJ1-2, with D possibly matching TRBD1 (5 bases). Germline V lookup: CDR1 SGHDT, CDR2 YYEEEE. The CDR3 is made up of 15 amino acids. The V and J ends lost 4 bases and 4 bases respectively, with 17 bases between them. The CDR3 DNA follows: TGTGCCAGCAGCGTAGACAGAGGGCTTCGCTATGGCTACACCTTC. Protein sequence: CASSVDRGLRYGYTF.

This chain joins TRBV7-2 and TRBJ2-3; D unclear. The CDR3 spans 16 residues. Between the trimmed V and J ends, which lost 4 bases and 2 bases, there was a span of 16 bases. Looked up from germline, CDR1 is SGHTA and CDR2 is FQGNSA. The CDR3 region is CASSSGTTPDTDTQYF. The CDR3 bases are TGTGCCAGCAGCTCCGGAACTACGCCCGACACAGATACGCAGTATTTT.

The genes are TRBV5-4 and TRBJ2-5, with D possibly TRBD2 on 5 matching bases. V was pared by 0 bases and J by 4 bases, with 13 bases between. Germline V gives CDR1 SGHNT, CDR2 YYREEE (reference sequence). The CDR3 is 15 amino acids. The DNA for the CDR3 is TGTGCCAGCAGCTTGGTCGCCGGGGTTGGAGAGACCCAGTACTTC. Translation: CASSLVAGVGETQYF.

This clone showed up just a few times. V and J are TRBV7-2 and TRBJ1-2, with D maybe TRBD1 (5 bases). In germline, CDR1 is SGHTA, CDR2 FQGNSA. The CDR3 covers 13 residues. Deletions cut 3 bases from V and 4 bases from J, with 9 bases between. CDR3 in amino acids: CASSFGTLYGYTF. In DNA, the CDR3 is TGTGCCAGCAGCTTTGGGACCCTCTATGGCTACACCTTC.

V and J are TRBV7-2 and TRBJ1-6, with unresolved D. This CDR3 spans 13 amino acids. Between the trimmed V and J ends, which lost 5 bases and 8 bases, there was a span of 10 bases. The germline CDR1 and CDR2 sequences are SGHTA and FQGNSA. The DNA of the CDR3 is TGTGCCAGCAGCGCAAGAAGAGATTCACCCCTCCACTTT. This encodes CASSARRDSPLHF.

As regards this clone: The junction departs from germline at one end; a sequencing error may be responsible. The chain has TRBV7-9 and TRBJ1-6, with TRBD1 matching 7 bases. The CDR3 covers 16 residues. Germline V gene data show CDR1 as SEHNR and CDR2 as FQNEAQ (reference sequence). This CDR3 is CASRLEGQSRNSPLHF. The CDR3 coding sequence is TGTGCCAGCAGATTAGAGGGACAGAGTAGAAATTCACCCCTCCACTTT.

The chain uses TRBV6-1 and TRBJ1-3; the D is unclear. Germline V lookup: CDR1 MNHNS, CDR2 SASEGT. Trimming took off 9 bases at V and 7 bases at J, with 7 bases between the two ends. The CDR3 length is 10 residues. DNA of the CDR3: TGTGCCAGTGGGTTGAACACCATATATTTT. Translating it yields CASGLNTIYF.

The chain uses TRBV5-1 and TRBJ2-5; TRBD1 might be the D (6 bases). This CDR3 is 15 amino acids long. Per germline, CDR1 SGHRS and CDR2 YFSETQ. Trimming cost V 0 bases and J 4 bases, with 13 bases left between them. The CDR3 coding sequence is TGCGCCAGCAGCTTGGGTCCAGGGGTTGTAGAGACCCAGTACTTC. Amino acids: CASSLGPGVVETQYF.

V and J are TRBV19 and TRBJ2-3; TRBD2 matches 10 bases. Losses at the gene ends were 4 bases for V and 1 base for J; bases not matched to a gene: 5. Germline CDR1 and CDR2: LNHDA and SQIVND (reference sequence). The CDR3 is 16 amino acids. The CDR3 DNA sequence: TGTGCCAGTAGTAGTACGAGCGGGGGGGGCACAGATACGCAGTATTTT. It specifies CASSSTSGGGTDTQYF.

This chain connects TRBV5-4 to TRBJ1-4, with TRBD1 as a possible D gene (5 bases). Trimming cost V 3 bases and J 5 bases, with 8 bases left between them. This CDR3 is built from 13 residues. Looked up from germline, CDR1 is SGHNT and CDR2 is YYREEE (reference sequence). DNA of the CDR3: TGTGCCAGCAGCTCGGGGCCCAATGAAAAACTGTTTTTT. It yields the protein CASSSGPNEKLFF.

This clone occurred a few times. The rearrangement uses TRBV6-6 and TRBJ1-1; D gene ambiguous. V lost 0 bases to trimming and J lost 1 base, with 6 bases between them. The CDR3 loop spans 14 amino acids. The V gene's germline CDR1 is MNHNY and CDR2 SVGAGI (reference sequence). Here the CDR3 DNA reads TGTGCCAGCAGTTACTCGCTAGGGAACACTGAAGCTTTCTTT. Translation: CASSYSLGNTEAFF.

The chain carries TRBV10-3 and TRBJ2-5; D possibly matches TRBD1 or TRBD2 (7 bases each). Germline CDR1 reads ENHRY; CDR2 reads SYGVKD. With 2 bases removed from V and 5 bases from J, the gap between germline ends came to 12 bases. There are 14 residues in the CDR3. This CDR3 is CAISEARGGETQYF. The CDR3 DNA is TGTGCCATCAGTGAGGCCAGGGGGGGGGAGACCCAGTACTTC.

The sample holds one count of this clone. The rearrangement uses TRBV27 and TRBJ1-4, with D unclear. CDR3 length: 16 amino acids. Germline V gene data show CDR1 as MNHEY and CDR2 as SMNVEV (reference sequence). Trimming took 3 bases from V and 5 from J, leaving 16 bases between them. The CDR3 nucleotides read TGTGCCAGCAGTTTGGCCTACCAGCGTATAAATGAAAAACTGTTTTTT. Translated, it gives CASSLAYQRINEKLFF.

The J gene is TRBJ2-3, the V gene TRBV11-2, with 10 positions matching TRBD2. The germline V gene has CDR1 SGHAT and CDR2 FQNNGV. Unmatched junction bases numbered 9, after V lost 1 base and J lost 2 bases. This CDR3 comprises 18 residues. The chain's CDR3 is CASSLVGLAGAFTDTQYF. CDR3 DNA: TGTGCCAGCAGCTTAGTCGGGCTAGCGGGGGCCTTCACAGATACGCAGTATTTT.

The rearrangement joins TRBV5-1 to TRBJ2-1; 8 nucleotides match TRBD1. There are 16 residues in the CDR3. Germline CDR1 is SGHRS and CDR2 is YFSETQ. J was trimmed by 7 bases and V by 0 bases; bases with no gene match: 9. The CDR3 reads CASSLDAGGWRNEQFF. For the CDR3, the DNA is TGCGCCAGCAGCTTGGACGCAGGGGGCTGGAGGAATGAGCAGTTCTTC.